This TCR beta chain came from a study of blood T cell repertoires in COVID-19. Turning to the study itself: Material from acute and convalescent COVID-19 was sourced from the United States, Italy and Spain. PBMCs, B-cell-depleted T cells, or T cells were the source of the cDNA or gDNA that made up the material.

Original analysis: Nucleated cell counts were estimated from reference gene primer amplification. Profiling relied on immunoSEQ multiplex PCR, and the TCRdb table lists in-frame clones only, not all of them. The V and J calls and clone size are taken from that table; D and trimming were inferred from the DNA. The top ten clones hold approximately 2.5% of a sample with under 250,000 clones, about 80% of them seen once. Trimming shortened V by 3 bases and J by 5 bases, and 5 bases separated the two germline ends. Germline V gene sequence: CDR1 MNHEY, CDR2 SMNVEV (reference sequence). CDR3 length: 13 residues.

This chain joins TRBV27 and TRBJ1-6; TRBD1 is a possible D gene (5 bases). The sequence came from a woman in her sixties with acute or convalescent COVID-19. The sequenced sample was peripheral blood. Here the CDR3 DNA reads TGTGCCAGCAGTTTCAGGGATAATTCACCCCTCCACTTT. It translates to CASSFRDNSPLHF.